A selection of T cell receptor beta chains follows, all from one sample in a study of CD8 T cells in Susac syndrome. TCRdb re-analysed the immunoSEQ multiplex PCR reads in MiXCR, keeping a single row per CDR3 protein. Among around 150,000 distinct CDR3 sequences listed, around 94% were seen once. The specimen sequenced was CD4+ T cells from PBMCs. The receptors were sampled from a human donor in good health. The CDR3 runs from the conserved cysteine through the conserved F or W. A D gene is named only where the DNA matches it firmly. Some rows have no size entry. The others give once, few or many, or a class for an expanded clone.

v_call	d_call	j_call	clone_size	cdr3_nt	cdr3_aa
TRBV19	-	TRBJ1-6	-	TGTGCCAGTAGTATGGTCAATTCACCCCTCCACTTT	CASSMVNSPLHF
TRBV15	TRBD1	TRBJ1-2	-	TGTGCCACCAGCGCCGGGACAGGGGTTAACTATGGCTACACCTTC	CATSAGTGVNYGYTF
TRBV13	TRBD2	TRBJ2-7	-	TGTGCCAGCAGCCCGTATGGGAGGGACTACGAGCAGTACTTC	CASSPYGRDYEQYF
TRBV25-1	-	TRBJ2-5	-	TGTGCCAGCCCAACGGACACTCAGACCCAGTACTTC	CASPTDTQTQYF
TRBV20-1	TRBD1	TRBJ1-5	-	TGCAGTGCTAGTGGACAGGGAGGCAATCAGCCCCAGCATTTT	CSASGQGGNQPQHF
TRBV4-1	-	TRBJ2-5	-	TGCGCCAGCAGCCTTGGACAAGCACCCAGGGAGACCCAGTACTTC	CASSLGQAPRETQYF
TRBV12-3/TRBV12-4	TRBD1	TRBJ2-5	-	TGTGCCAGCAGTCCGGGGACAGTCGTGGGGACCCAGTACTTC	CASSPGTVVGTQYF
TRBV5-6	-	TRBJ2-7	-	TGTGCCAGCAGCTTGATGCGAAGCTCCTACGAGCAGTACTTC	CASSLMRSSYEQYF
TRBV3-1	-	TRBJ1-1	-	TGTGCCAGCAGCCAAAGACAGATGAACACTGAAGCTTTCTTT	CASSQRQMNTEAFF
TRBV2	-	TRBJ1-6	few	TGTGCCAGCAGTGGTTGGAATTCACCCCTCCACTTT	CASSGWNSPLHF
TRBV5-6	TRBD2	TRBJ2-7	-	TGTGCCAGCAGCTTGGAAACGGGACTAGAAGGGCAGTACTTC	CASSLETGLEGQYF
TRBV5-4	TRBD2	TRBJ2-3	-	TGTGCCAGCAGCTTAAGCGGGGGCGGAGGAACAGATACGCAGTATTTT	CASSLSGGGGTDTQYF
TRBV7-6	-	TRBJ1-1	once	TGTGCCAGCAGCTTACAGACACAAGGCACTGAAGCTTTCTTT	CASSLQTQGTEAFF
TRBV29-1	-	TRBJ2-7	-	TGCAGCGTTGTGGGGGCGGACGAGCAGTACTTC	CSVVGADEQYF
TRBV12-3/TRBV12-4	TRBD1	TRBJ1-5	once	TGTGCCAGCAGCCAGTCAGGGGGCGGCCAGCCCCAGCATTTT	CASSQSGGGQPQHF
TRBV11-2	-	TRBJ1-1	-	TGTGCCAGCAGCTTAGGAGCCACTGAAGCTTTCTTT	CASSLGATEAFF
TRBV27	TRBD1	TRBJ2-7	once	TGTGCCAGCAGTCTGGACAGGGGGTTCGGCGAGCAGTACTTC	CASSLDRGFGEQYF
TRBV6-5	-	TRBJ2-1	-	TGTGCCAGCACAGGTACTGGGTACAATGAGCAGTTCTTC	CASTGTGYNEQFF
TRBV10-3	TRBD1	TRBJ2-7	-	TGTGCCATCAGAGCAGGCGGGACAGGGACCTACGAGCAGTACTTC	CAIRAGGTGTYEQYF
TRBV4-2	-	TRBJ1-2	-	TGTGCCAGCAGCCAAGATAAAGCCTATGGCTACACCTTC	CASSQDKAYGYTF
TRBV12-3/TRBV12-4	-	TRBJ2-5	-	TGTGCCAGCAGTACGCCTTACGGGACCCAGTACTTC	CASSTPYGTQYF
TRBV6-6	-	TRBJ2-7	-	TGTGCCAGCAGTTATGGTCTTGGCACGGAGGGCGAGCAGTACTTC	CASSYGLGTEGEQYF
TRBV30	-	TRBJ1-4	-	TGTGCCTGGAGTCAAAATGAAAAACTGTTTTTT	CAWSQNEKLFF
TRBV20-1	TRBD2	TRBJ2-7	-	TGCAGTGCTAACCTAGCGGGGGTCTACGAGCAGTACTTC	CSANLAGVYEQYF
TRBV28	TRBD2	TRBJ2-1	-	TGTGCCAGCAGTTTATGGGATCTAGCGGGGGGGCCGGGTGAGCAGTTCTTC	CASSLWDLAGGPGEQFF
TRBV20-1	TRBD1	TRBJ2-3	-	TGCAGTGCTATCTGGGGACAGGGGGCAGCAGATACGCAGTATTTT	CSAIWGQGAADTQYF
TRBV29-1	-	TRBJ2-2	-	TGCAGCGTTGGACAAGGACTCACCGGGGAGCTGTTTTTT	CSVGQGLTGELFF
TRBV7-3	-	TRBJ2-1	-	TGTGCCAGCAGCCCATCGGGGCAGGGGTATGAGCAGTTCTTC	CASSPSGQGYEQFF
TRBV5-1	-	TRBJ1-5	few	TGTGCCAGCAGTTTAGAGGGCCATCAGCCCCAGCATTTT	CASSLEGHQPQHF
TRBV20-1	-	TRBJ1-1	-	TGCAGTGTTGGGACCCCGGGACAGAACACTGAAGCTTTCTTT	CSVGTPGQNTEAFF
TRBV7-2	-	TRBJ2-2	few	TGTGCCAGCAGCCTGGAAATCGGGGAGCTGTTTTTT	CASSLEIGELFF
TRBV29-1	-	TRBJ2-2	-	TGCAGCGTTACAGGGAACACCGGGGAGCTGTTTTTT	CSVTGNTGELFF
TRBV7-2	TRBD2	TRBJ2-1	-	TGTGCCAGCACCCGGAGCGGGGACTACAATGAGCAGTTCTTC	CASTRSGDYNEQFF
TRBV29-1	TRBD1	TRBJ1-5	-	TGCAGCGTTGTTACAGGGGCTTCGGATCAGCCCCAGCATTTT	CSVVTGASDQPQHF
TRBV28	-	TRBJ1-1	-	TGTGCCAGCAGATTCACAGGGTCGATGAACACTGAAGCTTTCTTT	CASRFTGSMNTEAFF
TRBV6-5	-	TRBJ1-2	-	TGTGCCAGCAGTGGGTCCCCGGGAAACTATGGCTACACCTTC	CASSGSPGNYGYTF
TRBV20-1	TRBD2	TRBJ2-1	-	TGCAGTGCCCTACTAGCGGGGGTAAACAATGAGCAGTTCTTC	CSALLAGVNNEQFF
TRBV20-1	TRBD2	TRBJ2-7	-	TGCAGTGCAATGGAGCGGGGCACCCTGGAGCAGTACTTC	CSAMERGTLEQYF
TRBV3-1	-	TRBJ2-1	-	TGTGCCAGCAGCCAATCGGAGTACAATGAGCAGTTCTTC	CASSQSEYNEQFF
TRBV29-1	-	TRBJ1-1	-	TGCAGCGTTGAGGGTACGGGAACGAACACTGAAGCTTTCTTT	CSVEGTGTNTEAFF
TRBV7-8	TRBD1	TRBJ1-5	-	TGTGCCAGCAGCATAAGACAGGGTGGCAATCAGCCCCAGCATTTT	CASSIRQGGNQPQHF
TRBV9	-	TRBJ1-3	once	TGTGCCAGCAGCGACGGTAATGGAAACACCATATATTTT	CASSDGNGNTIYF
TRBV9	-	TRBJ2-3	-	TGTGCCAGCAGCGAACAGACAGGAGACACAGATACGCAGTATTTT	CASSEQTGDTDTQYF
TRBV29-1	-	TRBJ2-2	once	TGCAGCGTTGCGACATCCGGGGAGCTGTTTTTT	CSVATSGELFF
TRBV18	TRBD1	TRBJ1-3	-	TGTGCCAGCTCACCGGGACAGGGAAACACCATATATTTT	CASSPGQGNTIYF
TRBV4-3	-	TRBJ1-2	once	TGCGCCAGCAGCCAAGAAGGGAACCGCCCCTATGGCTACACCTTC	CASSQEGNRPYGYTF
TRBV14	-	TRBJ2-5	-	TGTGCCAGCAGCCAAATGAGTGAGACCCAGTACTTC	CASSQMSETQYF
TRBV20-1	-	TRBJ2-3	-	TGCAGTGCTAGGCTGACAGGAGATACGCAGTATTTT	CSARLTGDTQYF
TRBV12-3/TRBV12-4	TRBD2	TRBJ2-1	-	TGTGCCACCCGGGTAGGCGGGGGGGCTTTTGATGAGCAGTTCTTC	CATRVGGGAFDEQFF
TRBV5-6	-	TRBJ1-2	-	TGTGCCAGCAGCTTGCCTGTCCTTAACTATGGCTACACCTTC	CASSLPVLNYGYTF
TRBV24-1	-	TRBJ1-5	once	TGTGCCACCAGTGAACAGAATCAGCCCCAGCATTTT	CATSEQNQPQHF
TRBV25-1	-	TRBJ1-1	-	TGTGCCAGCAGTGGAGACACACGAACGGAAGCTTTCTTT	CASSGDTRTEAFF
TRBV3-1	-	TRBJ1-1	-	TGTGCCAGCAGCCAAGTTGCGGGTAAGACTGAAGCTTTCTTT	CASSQVAGKTEAFF
TRBV7-2	-	TRBJ1-5	-	TGTGCCAGCAGCTTGCAGGGATCGAGCAATCAGCCCCAGCATTTT	CASSLQGSSNQPQHF
TRBV10-3	-	TRBJ1-1	-	TGTGCCACCGGGGGGGGAGACACTGAAGCTTTCTTT	CATGGGDTEAFF
TRBV27	TRBD1	TRBJ2-3	-	TGTGCCAGCAGTTTGTCTTACAGGGGCATAACAGATACGCAGTATTTT	CASSLSYRGITDTQYF
TRBV4-3	-	TRBJ1-2	-	TGCGCCAGCAGCCAAGAAGCGCAGGGGTATGGCTACACCTTC	CASSQEAQGYGYTF